This paragraph reports one T cell receptor (beta chain). Its antigen specificity is not known. There are no base qualities to consult, and no much larger clone falls within one base. This CDR3 is also generated by other DNA sequences in the sample. The immunoSEQ Assay, a bias-controlled multiplex PCR, was used to amplify TCRbeta CDR3 regions from genomic DNA. The authors' analysis ran thus. The number of nucleated cells in each sample was estimated by amplification of reference gene primers within the assay. To quantify the absolute abundance of each unique TCRbeta CDR3 rearrangement, sequence reads were collapsed and filtered. For each sample, productive Simpson clonality was calculated by taking the square root of Simpson's diversity index across productive rearrangements. TCRdb re-hosts the immuneACCESS table, in-frame sequences only. Its copies lack some clones; in the studies checked, an unresolved V gene accounts for under half of them, and the cause for the rest is not known. Clone size and V and J calls were adopted from that table, with D and trimming inferred from the DNA. This sample gives more than 200,000 clones in total; roughly 91% of them show up just once. 4.1% of the sample lies in the top ten.

The data derive from a study of blood T cell repertoires in COVID-19 (dated by TCRdb to the early 2020s). About the full investigation: Collaborator samples came from the United States, Italy and Spain and covered acute and convalescent phases of COVID-19. The prospective study material was composed of cDNA or gDNA derived from T cells, B-cell-depleted T cells, or PBMCs. The dataset comprised deeply sampled blood TCRbeta repertoires from subjects exposed to, actively infected with, or recovered from COVID-19. The repertoires were released in a freely available public database meant as a resource for research on the immune response to SARS-CoV-2. Samples were obtained from the ongoing ImmuneRACE study (first 160 participants) and from approximately 1,200 subjects provided by 6 global collaborators. Sample metadata almost always included a de-identified subject ID, COVID-19 status, age in years and sex. Where HLA class I and class II types were available, the types were taken from metadata supplied by the sample provider, not from assay-based typing.

CDR1 SQVTM and CDR2 ANQGSEA were looked up in the germline V gene. V sheds 6 bases and J sheds 1 base, leaving 9 bases between their ends. Including the terminal cysteine and phenylalanine, the CDR3 comprises 12 residues. Only the CDR3 DNA is retained, 36 bases long and in frame from the first base. In the prospective study, participants were roughly 18 to 89 years old, resided in about two dozen geographic areas of the United States, and were enrolled through a virtual design. Cohort assignment in the prospective study relied on participant-reported clinical history from a screening survey and a study questionnaire. Recovered participants in ImmuneRACE Cohort 3 were defined as having two consecutive negative NP/OP PCR tests, clearance from a healthcare professional, or resolution of symptoms. In the prospective study, whole blood, serum and a nasopharyngeal or oropharyngeal swab were collected from each participant by mobile phlebotomists. Prospective study participants could optionally give additional blood draws and questionnaires over an approximately 2-month period. Before DNA extraction, prospective study blood samples were shipped either frozen or at room temperature.

Broader findings and caveats from the paper: How much clinical and demographic metadata was included differed by source and by participant, and the metadata was provided uncurated.

The TCR comes from a woman aged 25 to 39 who had recovered from COVID-19. The sample was PBMCs or T cells enriched from blood (not recorded which). This chain is built from TRBV29-1 and TRBJ1-1; TRBD1 is a weak D gene call, 6 bases matching. The DNA sequence is given as TGCAGCGTGGGACAATCGAACACTGAAGCTTTCTTT. This translates into CSVGQSNTEAFF. The full variable domain, completed from the reference TRBV29-1 and TRBJ1-1 proteins outside the CDR3, reads SAVISQKPSRDICQRGTSLTIQCQVDSQVTMMFWYRQQPGQSLTLIATANQGSEATYESGFVIDKFPISRPNLTFSTLTVSNMSPEDSSIYLCSVGQSNTEAFFGQGTRLTVV.